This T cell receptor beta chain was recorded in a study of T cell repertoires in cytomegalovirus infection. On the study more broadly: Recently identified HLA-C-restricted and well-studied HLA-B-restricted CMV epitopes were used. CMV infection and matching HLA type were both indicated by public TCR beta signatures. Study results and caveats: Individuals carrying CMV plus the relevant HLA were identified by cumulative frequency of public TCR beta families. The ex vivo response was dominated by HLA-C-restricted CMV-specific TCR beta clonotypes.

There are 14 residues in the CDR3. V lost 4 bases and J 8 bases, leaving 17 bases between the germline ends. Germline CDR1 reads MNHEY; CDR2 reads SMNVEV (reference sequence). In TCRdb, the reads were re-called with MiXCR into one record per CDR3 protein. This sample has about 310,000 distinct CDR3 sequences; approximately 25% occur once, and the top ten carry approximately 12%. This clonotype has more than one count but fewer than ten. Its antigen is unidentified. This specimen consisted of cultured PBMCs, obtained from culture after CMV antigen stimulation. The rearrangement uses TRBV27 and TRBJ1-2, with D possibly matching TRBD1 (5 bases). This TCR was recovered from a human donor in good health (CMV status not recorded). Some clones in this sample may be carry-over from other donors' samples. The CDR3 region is CASSSRDFERGYTF. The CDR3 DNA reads TGTGCCAGCAGTTCCAGGGACTTCGAGAGGGGCTACACCTTC.